The TCR beta chain under discussion was sequenced for a study of lymphopenia after photon versus proton radiotherapy. TCRdb keeps only in-frame clones here, not all; method: immunoSEQ multiplex PCR. The profile shows 50,000 to 60,000 clones, roughly 90% of them singletons. This clone was seen only a few times. The antigen is unknown. Overall study results and limits: Post-nadir diversity loss with photons came from oligoclonal expansion, particularly CD8+ Temra cells. Under photons, naive T cells and diversity fell while effector/memory populations rose. Better survival with proton therapy was suggested as possible, not demonstrated.

The CDR3 is 15 residues long. The sample was peripheral blood, taken from a patient treated with photon-based radiotherapy. This receptor was identified in a woman aged 35 to 49 with cholangiocarcinoma. V is TRBV21-1 and J is TRBJ2-3; the table's D gene call, TRBD1, was not cross checked with the DNA. TRBV21-1 has pseudogene status. The CDR3 coding sequence is TGTGCCAGCAAAGAACAGGCCAGGCGTACAGATACGCAGTATTTT. It is translated as CASKEQARRTDTQYF.